Sequencing of this TCR beta chain was carried out in a study of control samples from healthy donors and cancer patients. Looked up from germline, CDR1 is SGDLS and CDR2 is YYNGEE. V lost 0 bases and J lost 3, with 12 bases in between. The CDR3 spans 15 residues. Method: immunoSEQ multiplex PCR; TCRdb's copy keeps in-frame clones and lacks some. The table records approximately 35,000 clones, around 93% of them present only once. Turning to this clone: It is likely a read error, because the conserved phenylalanine at the end of the CDR3 is missing.

The receptor comes from a man aged 40-50 years with colorectal cancer. Input material: PBMCs. The rearrangement joins TRBV9 to TRBJ1-1; D gene ambiguous. The CDR3 spells CASSVAGPRDTEAFL. In nucleotides, the CDR3 is TGTGCCAGCAGCGTAGCGGGCCCGAGGGACACTGAAGCTTTCCTT.